The rows below give T cell receptor beta chains drawn from one sample of a study of cytomegalovirus exposure and HLA in healthy donors. This table comes from immunoSEQ multiplex PCR, and its TCRdb copy is limited to in-frame clones, with some not included. The repertoire holds 150,000 to 180,000 clones, with more than 70% as singletons. The material sequenced was PBMCs. All receptors come from a woman in her thirties or forties in good health and CMV-seropositive. Both conserved end residues are part of each CDR3. The order of the fields is J gene, D gene, clone size, V gene, CDR3 protein, CDR3 DNA. The D gene is left open where the match is weak. Part of the rows lack a size; the others show once, few, many or a class for expanded clones.

J gene: TRBJ1-2
D gene: NA
clone size: NA
V gene: TRBV28
CDR3 protein: CASITADRDSNYGYTF
CDR3 DNA: TGTGCCAGCATTACGGCGGACAGAGATTCTAACTATGGCTACACCTTC

J gene: TRBJ2-1
D gene: NA
clone size: NA
V gene: TRBV30
CDR3 protein: CAWSPLSGYNEQFF
CDR3 DNA: TGTGCCTGGTCTCCGTTGTCGGGTTACAATGAGCAGTTCTTC

J gene: TRBJ2-7
D gene: TRBD1
clone size: NA
V gene: TRBV7-9
CDR3 protein: CASSPEGGTGVYEQYF
CDR3 DNA: TGTGCCAGCAGTCCAGAGGGTGGGACAGGGGTCTACGAGCAGTACTTC

J gene: TRBJ1-2
D gene: TRBD1
clone size: few
V gene: TRBV28
CDR3 protein: CASSTHPGQNFYGYTF
CDR3 DNA: TGTGCCAGCAGTACCCACCCGGGACAGAATTTCTATGGCTACACCTTC

J gene: TRBJ2-7
D gene: NA
clone size: NA
V gene: TRBV18
CDR3 protein: CASSPPTGTYEQYF
CDR3 DNA: TGTGCCAGCTCACCACCGACAGGTACCTACGAGCAGTACTTC

J gene: TRBJ2-7
D gene: TRBD1
clone size: few
V gene: TRBV18
CDR3 protein: CASSPMAGGKVYEQYF
CDR3 DNA: TGTGCCAGCTCACCAATGGCAGGGGGAAAGGTCTACGAGCAGTACTTC

J gene: TRBJ1-1
D gene: NA
clone size: NA
V gene: TRBV28
CDR3 protein: CASSLGGFTEAFF
CDR3 DNA: TGTGCCAGCAGTTTAGGCGGTTTCACTGAAGCTTTCTTT

J gene: TRBJ2-5
D gene: TRBD2
clone size: NA
V gene: TRBV7-2
CDR3 protein: CASSLRRTSGTQETQYF
CDR3 DNA: TGTGCCAGCAGCTTAAGGCGGACTAGCGGGACCCAAGAGACCCAGTACTTC

J gene: TRBJ2-7
D gene: TRBD1
clone size: once
V gene: TRBV15
CDR3 protein: CATSRHRTGGSYEQYF
CDR3 DNA: TGTGCCACCAGCAGACATAGGACAGGCGGCTCCTACGAGCAGTACTTC

J gene: TRBJ2-1
D gene: TRBD2
clone size: NA
V gene: TRBV5-1
CDR3 protein: CASSASGRSMYEQFF
CDR3 DNA: TGCGCCAGCAGCGCTAGCGGGAGGTCAATGTATGAGCAGTTCTTC

J gene: TRBJ2-5
D gene: TRBD2
clone size: once
V gene: TRBV4-2
CDR3 protein: CASSQESGEGRETQYF
CDR3 DNA: TGTGCCAGCAGCCAAGAGTCGGGGGAGGGGCGGGAGACCCAGTACTTC

J gene: TRBJ2-7
D gene: NA
clone size: NA
V gene: TRBV5-1
CDR3 protein: CASSLRPASGWSYEQYF
CDR3 DNA: TGCGCCAGCAGCTTGCGGCCCGCCAGCGGGTGGTCTTACGAGCAGTACTTC

J gene: TRBJ2-1
D gene: TRBD1
clone size: NA
V gene: TRBV27
CDR3 protein: CASGEYRDRGLPKQFF
CDR3 DNA: TGTGCCAGCGGAGAATACCGGGACAGGGGGCTCCCTAAGCAGTTCTTC

J gene: TRBJ2-2
D gene: NA
clone size: few
V gene: TRBV11-2
CDR3 protein: CASSVKRDTGELFF
CDR3 DNA: TGTGCCAGCAGCGTAAAGCGGGACACCGGGGAGCTGTTTTTT

J gene: TRBJ2-1
D gene: TRBD2
clone size: NA
V gene: TRBV30
CDR3 protein: CAWSYSRTSGLPNEQFF
CDR3 DNA: TGTGCCTGGAGTTACTCTCGGACTAGCGGGCTTCCTAATGAGCAGTTCTTC

J gene: TRBJ1-5
D gene: NA
clone size: NA
V gene: TRBV27
CDR3 protein: CASPAGGGDYSNQPQHF
CDR3 DNA: TGTGCCAGCCCCGCCGGGGGAGGGGATTATAGCAATCAGCCCCAGCATTTT

J gene: TRBJ1-1
D gene: TRBD1
clone size: NA
V gene: TRBV6-5
CDR3 protein: CASSYNWDSYTEAFF
CDR3 DNA: TGTGCCAGCAGTTACAACTGGGACAGCTACACTGAAGCTTTCTTT

J gene: TRBJ2-1
D gene: NA
clone size: NA
V gene: TRBV18
CDR3 protein: CASSPLVSSYNEQFF
CDR3 DNA: TGTGCCAGCTCACCCCTTGTTAGCTCCTACAATGAGCAGTTCTTC

J gene: TRBJ2-1
D gene: TRBD2
clone size: NA
V gene: TRBV27
CDR3 protein: CASSLPGLAGPYNEQFF
CDR3 DNA: TGTGCCAGCAGTTTACCAGGACTAGCGGGACCCTACAATGAGCAGTTCTTC

J gene: TRBJ1-1
D gene: NA
clone size: NA
V gene: TRBV11-3
CDR3 protein: CASSPLNRGGTEAFF
CDR3 DNA: TGTGCCAGCAGCCCACTTAATAGGGGAGGGACTGAAGCTTTCTTT

J gene: TRBJ2-1
D gene: NA
clone size: NA
V gene: TRBV5-4
CDR3 protein: CASSGRVRDEQFF
CDR3 DNA: TGTGCCAGCAGCGGGCGGGTCAGAGATGAGCAGTTCTTC

J gene: TRBJ2-7
D gene: TRBD1
clone size: NA
V gene: TRBV5-1
CDR3 protein: CASTTGTGFDEQYF
CDR3 DNA: TGCGCCAGCACAACAGGGACAGGGTTTGACGAGCAGTACTTC

J gene: TRBJ2-3
D gene: TRBD1
clone size: few
V gene: TRBV2
CDR3 protein: CASNRGKDTQYF
CDR3 DNA: TGTGCCAGCAACAGGGGCAAGGATACGCAGTATTTT

J gene: TRBJ2-7
D gene: TRBD1
clone size: once
V gene: TRBV7-2
CDR3 protein: CASSQRDRGRHEQYF
CDR3 DNA: TGTGCCAGCAGCCAAAGGGACAGGGGGCGCCACGAGCAGTACTTC

J gene: TRBJ2-5
D gene: TRBD1
clone size: few
V gene: TRBV5-1
CDR3 protein: CASSPGQASGETQYF
CDR3 DNA: TGCGCCAGCAGCCCGGGACAGGCCTCGGGGGAGACCCAGTACTTC

J gene: TRBJ1-2
D gene: TRBD1
clone size: NA
V gene: TRBV5-4
CDR3 protein: CASSHRDRAYGYTF
CDR3 DNA: TGTGCCAGCAGTCACCGGGACAGGGCCTATGGCTACACCTTC

J gene: TRBJ2-3
D gene: NA
clone size: few
V gene: TRBV12-2
CDR3 protein: CASRLLRGGLRIGDTQYF
CDR3 DNA: TGTGCAAGTCGCTTATTACGGGGAGGGCTGAGGATTGGGGATACGCAGTATTTT

J gene: TRBJ1-1
D gene: NA
clone size: NA
V gene: TRBV20-1
CDR3 protein: CSAIFNTEAFF
CDR3 DNA: TGCAGTGCTATCTTTAACACTGAAGCTTTCTTT

J gene: TRBJ1-4
D gene: NA
clone size: NA
V gene: TRBV29-1
CDR3 protein: CSVGHGSTNEKLFF
CDR3 DNA: TGCAGCGTCGGTCACGGTTCAACTAATGAAAAACTGTTTTTT

J gene: TRBJ2-1
D gene: TRBD2
clone size: NA
V gene: TRBV28
CDR3 protein: CASSLWLAGINEQFF
CDR3 DNA: TGTGCCAGCAGTTTATGGCTAGCGGGAATAAATGAGCAGTTCTTC

J gene: TRBJ1-5
D gene: TRBD1
clone size: many
V gene: TRBV19
CDR3 protein: CASRSQGAGQPQHF
CDR3 DNA: TGTGCCAGTAGATCACAGGGGGCAGGTCAGCCCCAGCATTTT

J gene: TRBJ1-1
D gene: NA
clone size: NA
V gene: TRBV2
CDR3 protein: CASRGRDYSRYTEAFF
CDR3 DNA: TGTGCCAGCAGAGGGCGTGACTACTCCAGGTACACTGAAGCTTTCTTT

J gene: TRBJ2-1
D gene: NA
clone size: NA
V gene: TRBV5-4
CDR3 protein: CASSLEVGVVYNEQFF
CDR3 DNA: TGTGCCAGCAGCTTGGAGGTAGGGGTAGTCTACAATGAGCAGTTCTTC

J gene: TRBJ1-5
D gene: NA
clone size: few
V gene: TRBV18
CDR3 protein: CASSPTGGFYSNQPQHF
CDR3 DNA: TGTGCCAGCTCACCTACGGGGGGATTCTATAGCAATCAGCCCCAGCATTTT

J gene: TRBJ2-5
D gene: NA
clone size: NA
V gene: TRBV11-3
CDR3 protein: CASSLGGQSPETQYF
CDR3 DNA: TGTGCCAGCAGCTTAGGGGGGCAGTCCCCCGAGACCCAGTACTTC

J gene: TRBJ2-3
D gene: NA
clone size: NA
V gene: TRBV28
CDR3 protein: CASSFGGTSTDTQYF
CDR3 DNA: TGTGCCAGCAGTTTCGGCGGGACTAGCACAGATACGCAGTATTTT

J gene: TRBJ2-3
D gene: TRBD2
clone size: NA
V gene: TRBV7-6
CDR3 protein: CASSRTSGRLDTQYF
CDR3 DNA: TGTGCCAGCAGCCGGACTAGCGGGAGGTTAGATACGCAGTATTTT

J gene: TRBJ1-1
D gene: NA
clone size: NA
V gene: TRBV29-1
CDR3 protein: CSVRTQTLNTEAFF
CDR3 DNA: TGCAGCGTACGGACACAGACTCTAAACACTGAAGCTTTCTTT

J gene: TRBJ2-7
D gene: NA
clone size: many
V gene: TRBV10-3
CDR3 protein: CAISDGTGTYEQYF
CDR3 DNA: TGTGCCATCAGTGACGGGACTGGGACCTACGAGCAGTACTTC

J gene: TRBJ2-1
D gene: TRBD2
clone size: NA
V gene: TRBV13
CDR3 protein: CASSPTSGVNEQFF
CDR3 DNA: TGTGCCAGCAGCCCAACTAGCGGGGTCAATGAGCAGTTCTTC

J gene: TRBJ2-1
D gene: TRBD1
clone size: NA
V gene: TRBV2
CDR3 protein: CASSRDRGRDEQFF
CDR3 DNA: TGTGCCAGCAGCAGGGACAGGGGGAGGGATGAGCAGTTCTTC

J gene: TRBJ2-1
D gene: TRBD1
clone size: few
V gene: TRBV7-9
CDR3 protein: CASSSDRTPYNEQFF
CDR3 DNA: TGTGCCAGCAGCTCGGACAGGACCCCCTACAATGAGCAGTTCTTC

J gene: TRBJ1-6
D gene: NA
clone size: NA
V gene: TRBV9
CDR3 protein: CASSVDPGQPSSPLHF
CDR3 DNA: TGTGCCAGCAGCGTAGACCCCGGACAGCCTAGTTCACCCCTCCACTTT

J gene: TRBJ1-1
D gene: TRBD1
clone size: NA
V gene: TRBV11-3
CDR3 protein: CASTSGQGPRNTEAFF
CDR3 DNA: TGTGCCAGCACATCGGGACAGGGTCCTCGGAACACTGAAGCTTTCTTT